A single sample is the source of the 15 T cell receptor beta chains below, sequenced in a study of T-cell reconstitution after alpha-beta-depleted transplantation in children. During its preparation, the TCRbeta library received unique molecular identifiers. TCRdb re-called the PCR reads with MiXCR, one entry per CDR3 protein. This sample has 190,000 or so distinct CDR3 sequences; over 5.5% occur once, and the top ten carry 3% to 3.5%. Sequenced here: PBMCs from the stem cell graft donor, sampled from the stem cell graft. Every receptor here comes from a human donor who donated a stem cell graft to a child with Wiskott-Aldrich syndrome.

This clonotype was counted at least ten times. This chain connects TRBV7-2 to TRBJ2-7; 10 bases are shared with TRBD2. Germline assignment: CDR1 SGHTA and CDR2 FQGNSA. With 3 bases clipped from V and 6 bases from J, the junction kept 8 bases outside the gene matches. The CDR3 sequence is 15 residues long. The CDR3 reads CASSFSSSGSGEQYF. The CDR3 nucleotides read TGTGCCAGCAGCTTTTCCTCTAGCGGGAGCGGCGAGCAGTACTTC.

This rearrangement joins TRBV12-3 or TRBV12-4 to TRBJ2-7; possibly TRBD1 or TRBD2 for D (6 bases each). The V end was cut by 3 bases, the J end by 6 bases, with 15 bases between. This CDR3 spans 14 amino acids. The DNA for the CDR3 is TGTGCCAGCAGTTTCTCCAGGGGACTCGCCGAGCAGTACTTC. This codes for CASSFSRGLAEQYF.

This clonotype was recorded at least ten times. The rearrangement joins TRBV6-5 to TRBJ2-1; 11 nucleotides agree with TRBD2. The CDR3 totals 16 residues. With 6 bases clipped from V and 12 bases from J, the junction kept 16 bases outside the gene matches. Germline V CDR1 and CDR2: MNHEY, SVGAGI. CDR3 sequence: CASSSYSGGARVWQFF. The CDR3 region has the DNA TGTGCCAGCAGCTCCTATAGCGGGGGGGCGCGGGTCTGGCAGTTCTTC.

This clonotype was seen many times. This sequence joins TRBV24-1 and TRBJ2-2, with D unresolved. Per the germline V gene, CDR1 is KGHDR and CDR2 is SFDVKD. Between the trimmed V and J ends, which lost 2 bases and 5 bases, there was a span of 11 bases. CDR3 size: 15 residues. The CDR3 loop is CATSDSMTLTGELFF. The CDR3 bases are TGTGCCACCAGTGATTCAATGACTCTTACCGGGGAGCTGTTTTTT.

The V and J genes are TRBV28 and TRBJ1-4, with no clear D. V was shortened by 4 bases and J by 0 bases, with 12 bases between the two germline ends. This CDR3 spans 16 amino acids. Germline loops: CDR1 MDHEN, CDR2 SYDVKM. This chain's CDR3 is CASSSPLAATNEKLFF. For the CDR3, the DNA is TGTGCCAGCAGTTCGCCCCTGGCCGCAACTAATGAAAAACTGTTTTTT.

This clonotype turned up a few times. CDR3: CASSLGGEDYEQYF. The CDR3 coding sequence is TGCGCCAGCAGCTTAGGCGGGGAAGATTACGAGCAGTACTTC. This sequence joins TRBV5-1 and TRBJ2-7, with TRBD2 as a possible D gene (6 bases). This CDR3 region has 14 residues. The V gene's germline CDR1 is SGHRS and CDR2 YFSETQ. V lost 2 bases, J lost 4 bases, and 13 bases lay in between.

Ten or more counts support this clonotype. This chain uses TRBV27 with TRBJ2-1, with 12 bases fitting TRBD2. The CDR3 consists of 20 residues. Losses at the gene ends were 3 bases for V and 0 bases for J; bases not matched to a gene: 12. Per germline, CDR1 MNHEY and CDR2 SMNVEV (reference sequence). CDR3 amino acids: CASSFIGLAGGPLSYNEQFF. CDR3 in DNA: TGTGCCAGCAGTTTTATCGGCCTAGCGGGAGGGCCTCTCTCCTACAATGAGCAGTTCTTC.

This clonotype was recorded at least ten times. This rearrangement joins TRBV6-6 to TRBJ1-1; D gene ambiguous. The V end was cut by 5 bases, the J end by 6 bases, with 13 bases between. The CDR3 is 13 residues long. The germline V gene encodes CDR1 MNHNY and CDR2 SVGAGI (reference sequence). The CDR3 nucleotides read TGTGCCAGCAGTGACCCCGGGTCGGCTGAAGCTTTCTTT. It translates to CASSDPGSAEAFF.

The chain carries TRBV6-1 and TRBJ1-2; a weak D match, TRBD1 (5 bases). Trimming removed 2 bases at V and 4 bases at J, with 17 bases between. Germline CDR1 is MNHNS and CDR2 is SASEGT. The CDR3 runs to 16 residues. This chain's CDR3 is CASSESIARDLYGYTF. The CDR3 DNA is TGTGCCAGCAGTGAAAGTATCGCCAGGGACCTCTATGGCTACACCTTC.

Many counts were recorded for this clonotype. The chain uses TRBV5-1 and TRBJ1-1; TRBD1 matches at 8 bases. This CDR3 contains 13 residues. In germline, CDR1 is SGHRS, CDR2 YFSETQ. V lost 5 bases, J lost 8 bases, and 8 bases stayed unmatched. CDR3 protein: CASSKGQDVEAFF. The DNA for the CDR3 is TGCGCCAGCAGTAAGGGACAGGACGTCGAAGCTTTCTTT.

The V gene is TRBV12-3 or TRBV12-4, the J gene TRBJ2-2; 12 bases agree with TRBD1. V trimming: 2 bases; J trimming: 4 bases; junction bases outside the gene matches: 11. The CDR3 spans 19 residues. The CDR3 coding sequence is TGTGCCAGCAGTTTAAATTTCTGGGACAGGGGGCCGCTCACCGGGGAGCTGTTTTTT. Its translation: CASSLNFWDRGPLTGELFF.

The sample holds many counts of this clonotype. The J gene is TRBJ2-6, the V gene TRBV5-1, with TRBD1 as a possible D gene (5 bases). The CDR3 runs to 14 residues. The V end lost 9 bases, the J end lost 4 bases, and 14 bases lay between the germline ends. CDR1 and CDR2 (germline): SGHRS, YFSETQ. The CDR3 loop is CATKDTSGANVLTF. In nucleotides, the CDR3 is TGCGCCACCAAGGACACCTCCGGGGCCAACGTCCTGACTTTC.

The genes are TRBV6-5 and TRBJ1-1; no definite D call. The CDR3 has 17 residues. Germline V gives CDR1 MNHEY, CDR2 SVGAGI. V lost 2 bases and J 6 bases, leaving 22 bases between the germline ends. This chain's CDR3 is CASSYAGLTGGLSEAFF. The DNA of the CDR3 is TGTGCCAGCAGTTACGCTGGCTTAACGGGCGGGCTCTCTGAAGCTTTCTTT.

This clonotype was observed many times. V gene TRBV12-3 or TRBV12-4 combines with J gene TRBJ2-2; D is undetermined. V was cut by 4 bases and J by 3 bases, with 3 bases left in between. The CDR3 is made up of 12 amino acids. CDR3 in DNA: TGTGCCAGCAGTTCTGACACCGGGGAGCTGTTTTTT. It encodes CASSSDTGELFF.

In its sample, this clonotype was seen many times. The chain carries TRBV20-1 and TRBJ2-3; possibly TRBD2 for D (6 bases). This CDR3 is 14 amino acids long. With 4 bases removed from V and 3 bases from J, the gap between germline ends came to 14 bases. CDR1 and CDR2 from the germline V gene are DFQATT and SNEGSKA (reference sequence). The CDR3 DNA sequence: TGCAGTGCTATGCCGGGGCGGGGTACAGATACGCAGTATTTT. Translated: CSAMPGRGTDTQYF.